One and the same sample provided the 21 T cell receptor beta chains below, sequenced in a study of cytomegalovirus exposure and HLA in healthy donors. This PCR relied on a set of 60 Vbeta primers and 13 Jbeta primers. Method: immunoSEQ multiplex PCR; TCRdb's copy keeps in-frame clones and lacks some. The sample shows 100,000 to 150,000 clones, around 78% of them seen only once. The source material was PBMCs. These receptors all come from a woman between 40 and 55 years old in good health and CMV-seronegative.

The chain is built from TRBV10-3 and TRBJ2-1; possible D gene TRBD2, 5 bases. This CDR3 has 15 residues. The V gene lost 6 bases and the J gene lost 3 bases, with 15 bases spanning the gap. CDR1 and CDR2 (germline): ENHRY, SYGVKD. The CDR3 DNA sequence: TGTGCCATCAGCCCGGACTCCCCGGACTACAATGAGCAGTTCTTC. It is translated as CAISPDSPDYNEQFF.

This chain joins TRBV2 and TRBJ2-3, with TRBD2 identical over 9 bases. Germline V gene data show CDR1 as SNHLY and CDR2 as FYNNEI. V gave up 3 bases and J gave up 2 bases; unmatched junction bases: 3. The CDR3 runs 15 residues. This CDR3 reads CASSETSGLTDTQYF. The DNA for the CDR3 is TGTGCCAGCAGTGAGACTAGCGGACTCACAGATACGCAGTATTTT.

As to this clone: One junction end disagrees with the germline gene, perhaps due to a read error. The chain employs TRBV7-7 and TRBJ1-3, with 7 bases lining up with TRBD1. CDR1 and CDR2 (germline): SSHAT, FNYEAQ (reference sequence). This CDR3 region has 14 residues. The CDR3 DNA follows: TGTGCTAGCAGCTCCGGACAGGCTGGAAACACCATATATTTT. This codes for CASSSGQAGNTIYF.

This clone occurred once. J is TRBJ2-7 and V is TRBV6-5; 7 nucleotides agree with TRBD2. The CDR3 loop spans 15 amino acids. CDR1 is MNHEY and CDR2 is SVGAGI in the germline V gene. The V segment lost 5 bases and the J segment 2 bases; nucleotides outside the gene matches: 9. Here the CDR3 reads CASSTGGGVPYEQYF. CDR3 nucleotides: TGTGCCAGCAGTACCGGTGGGGGGGTCCCCTACGAGCAGTACTTC.

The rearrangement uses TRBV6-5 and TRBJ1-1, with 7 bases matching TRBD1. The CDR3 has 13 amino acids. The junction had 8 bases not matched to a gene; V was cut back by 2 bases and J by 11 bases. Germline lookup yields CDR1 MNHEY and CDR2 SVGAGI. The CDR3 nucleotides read TGTGCCAGCAGTTACGATCCGGGACAGCGGGCTTTCTTT. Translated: CASSYDPGQRAFF.

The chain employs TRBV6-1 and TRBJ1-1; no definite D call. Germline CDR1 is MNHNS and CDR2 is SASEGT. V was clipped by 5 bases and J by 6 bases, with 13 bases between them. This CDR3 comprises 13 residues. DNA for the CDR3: TGTGCCAGCAGTTCCGCGGATACGGCTGAAGCTTTCTTT. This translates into CASSSADTAEAFF.

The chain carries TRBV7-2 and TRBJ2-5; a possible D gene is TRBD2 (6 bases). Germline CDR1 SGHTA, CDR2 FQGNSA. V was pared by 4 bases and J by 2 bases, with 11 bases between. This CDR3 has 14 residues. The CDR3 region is CASSSWTKQETQYF. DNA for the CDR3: TGTGCCAGCAGCTCTTGGACTAAACAAGAGACCCAGTACTTC.

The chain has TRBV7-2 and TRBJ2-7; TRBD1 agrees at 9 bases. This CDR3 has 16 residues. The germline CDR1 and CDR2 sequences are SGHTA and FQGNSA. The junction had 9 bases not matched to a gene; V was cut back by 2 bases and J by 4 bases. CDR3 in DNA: TGTGCCAGCAGCTTATCACGGGACAGGGCTAAGTACGAGCAGTACTTC. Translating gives CASSLSRDRAKYEQYF.

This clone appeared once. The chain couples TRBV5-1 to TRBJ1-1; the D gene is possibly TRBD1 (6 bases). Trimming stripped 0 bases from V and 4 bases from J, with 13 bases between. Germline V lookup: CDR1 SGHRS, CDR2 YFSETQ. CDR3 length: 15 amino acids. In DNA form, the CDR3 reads TGCGCCAGCAGCTTGGCTGTAGGGGGTTTCACTGAAGCTTTCTTT. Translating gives CASSLAVGGFTEAFF.

CDR3 sequence: CASSPAGTGSSRAFF. In DNA form, the CDR3 reads TGCGCCAGCAGCCCCGCCGGGACAGGGTCATCGAGAGCTTTCTTT. The rearrangement links TRBV4-1 to TRBJ1-1, with 9 bases matching TRBD1. In germline, CDR1 is MGHRA, CDR2 YSYEKL. The V and J ends lost 4 bases and 10 bases, in that order; junction bases with no gene match: 13. This CDR3 is built from 15 residues.

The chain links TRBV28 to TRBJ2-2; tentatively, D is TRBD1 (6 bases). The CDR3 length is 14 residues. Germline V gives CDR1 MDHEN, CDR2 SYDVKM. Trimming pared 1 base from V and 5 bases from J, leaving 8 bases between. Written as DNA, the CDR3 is TGTGCCAGCAGTTTATTGGGGGCTACCGGGGAGCTGTTTTTT. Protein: CASSLLGATGELFF.

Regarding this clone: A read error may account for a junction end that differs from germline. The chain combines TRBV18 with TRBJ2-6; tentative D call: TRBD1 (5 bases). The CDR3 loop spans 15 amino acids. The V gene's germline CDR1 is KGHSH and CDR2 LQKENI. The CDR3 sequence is CASSPLGTGANGLTF. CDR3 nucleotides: TGTGCCAGCTCACCATTGGGAACTGGGGCCAACGGCCTGACTTTC.

CDR3 nucleotides: TGTGCCAGCTCACCGTTTGCGGGAGGTAACGAGCAGTACTTC. Translating gives CASSPFAGGNEQYF. This rearrangement joins TRBV18 to TRBJ2-7, with 8 bases identical to TRBD2. The germline V gene encodes CDR1 KGHSH and CDR2 LQKENI. J lost 5 bases, V lost 3 bases, and 6 bases had no gene match. CDR3 length: 14 amino acids.

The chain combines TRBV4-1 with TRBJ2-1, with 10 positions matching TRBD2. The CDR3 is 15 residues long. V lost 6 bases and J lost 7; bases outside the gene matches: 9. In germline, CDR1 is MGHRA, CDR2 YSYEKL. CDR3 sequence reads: CASRHGLAEDNEQFF. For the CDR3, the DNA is TGCGCCAGCAGACACGGACTAGCGGAAGATAATGAGCAGTTCTTC.

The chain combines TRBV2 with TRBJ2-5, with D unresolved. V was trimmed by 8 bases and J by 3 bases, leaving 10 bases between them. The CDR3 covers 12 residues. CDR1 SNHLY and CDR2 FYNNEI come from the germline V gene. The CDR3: CASVGLKETQYF. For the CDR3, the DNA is TGTGCCAGCGTGGGCCTAAAAGAGACCCAGTACTTC. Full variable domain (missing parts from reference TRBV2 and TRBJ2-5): EPEVTQTPSHQVTQMGQEVILRCVPISNHLYFYWYRQILGQKVEFLVSFYNNEISEKSEIFDDQFSVERPDGSNFTLKIRSTKLEDSAMYFCASVGLKETQYFGPGTRLLVL.

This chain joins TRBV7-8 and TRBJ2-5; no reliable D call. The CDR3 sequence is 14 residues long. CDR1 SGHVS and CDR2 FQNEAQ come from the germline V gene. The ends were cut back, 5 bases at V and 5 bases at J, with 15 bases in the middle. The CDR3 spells CASSLWSARETQYF. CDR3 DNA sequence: TGTGCCAGCAGCCTGTGGAGCGCCCGGGAGACCCAGTACTTC.

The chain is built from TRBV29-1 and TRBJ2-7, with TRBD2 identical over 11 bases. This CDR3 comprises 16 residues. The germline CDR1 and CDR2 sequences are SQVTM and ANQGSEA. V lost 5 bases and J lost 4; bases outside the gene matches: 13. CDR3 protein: CSVRGPGTSGEYEQYF. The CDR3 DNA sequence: TGCAGCGTTAGGGGTCCCGGGACTAGCGGAGAATACGAGCAGTACTTC.

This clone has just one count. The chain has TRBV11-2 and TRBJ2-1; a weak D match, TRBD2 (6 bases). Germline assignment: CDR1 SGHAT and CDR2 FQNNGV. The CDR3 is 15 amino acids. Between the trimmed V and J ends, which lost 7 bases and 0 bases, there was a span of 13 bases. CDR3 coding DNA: TGTGCCAGCACCATCGGGAGAAGCTCCTACAATGAGCAGTTCTTC. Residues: CASTIGRSSYNEQFF.

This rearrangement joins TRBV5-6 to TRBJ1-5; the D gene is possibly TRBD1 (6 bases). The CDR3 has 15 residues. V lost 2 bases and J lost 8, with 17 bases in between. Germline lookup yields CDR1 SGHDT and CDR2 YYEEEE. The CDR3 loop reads CASSFGGGGGEPQHF. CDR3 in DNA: TGTGCCAGCAGCTTTGGAGGGGGAGGGGGTGAGCCCCAGCATTTT.

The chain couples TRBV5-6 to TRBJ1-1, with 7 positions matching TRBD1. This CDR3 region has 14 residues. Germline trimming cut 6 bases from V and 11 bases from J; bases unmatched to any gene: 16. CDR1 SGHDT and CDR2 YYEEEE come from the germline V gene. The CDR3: CASTLLAGGNPAFF. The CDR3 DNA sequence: TGTGCCAGCACCCTACTCGCAGGGGGGAACCCTGCTTTCTTT.

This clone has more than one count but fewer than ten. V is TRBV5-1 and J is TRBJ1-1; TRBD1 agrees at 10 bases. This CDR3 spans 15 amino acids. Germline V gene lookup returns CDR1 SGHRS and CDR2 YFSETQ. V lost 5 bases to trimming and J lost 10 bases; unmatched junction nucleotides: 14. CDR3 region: CASSPGTGDLLGAFF. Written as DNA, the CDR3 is TGCGCCAGCAGTCCCGGGACAGGGGATCTCCTTGGAGCTTTCTTT.